The 26 T cell receptor beta chains below were found in one sample sequenced in a study of metastatic and nonmetastatic thyroid tumors. Thyroid surgery had not been preceded by any treatment in any patient. TCRdb ran MiXCR on the PCR reads. Among 24,000 or so clones, 10% to 15% were seen once, and the ten largest hold roughly 5%. The specimen was blood. The receptors shown here come from a female donor with papillary thyroid cancer or a benign thyroid nodule (not recorded which). Some clones in this sample may be carry-over from other donors' samples.

This clone showed up just once. This sequence joins TRBV19 and TRBJ1-5; D unclear. There are 13 residues in the CDR3. Germline V lookup: CDR1 LNHDA, CDR2 SQIVND (reference sequence). CDR3 protein: CGRSSQLHQPQHF. The CDR3 DNA reads TGTGGCCGATCCTCACAGCTTCATCAGCCCCAGCATTTT.

This clone is classed as medium-sized. The rearrangement uses TRBV4-3 and TRBJ1-6; unclear D gene. V lost 3 bases to trimming and J lost 7 bases, with 7 bases between them. Germline V gene sequence: CDR1 LGHNA, CDR2 YSLEER. This CDR3 is 13 amino acids long. The chain's CDR3 is CASSHGRNSPLHF. In DNA, the CDR3 is TGCGCCAGCAGCCATGGTCGCAATTCACCCCTCCACTTT.

This clone was detected only a few times. This chain connects TRBV30 to TRBJ2-7, with D tentatively TRBD1 or TRBD2 (5 bases each). CDR3 length equals 15 residues. The germline CDR1 and CDR2 sequences are GTSNPN and SVGIG (reference sequence). Trimming stripped 3 bases from V and 2 bases from J, with 17 bases between. The CDR3 DNA reads as TGTGCCTGGAGCAAGGGACCGGGCCCAGCCTACGAGCAGTACTTC. Protein product: CAWSKGPGPAYEQYF.

In its sample, this clone was seen many times. The gene calls are TRBV6-1 and TRBJ2-3; D uncertain. Deletions cut 1 base from V and 7 bases from J, with 9 bases between. Germline loops: CDR1 MNHNS, CDR2 SASEGT. This CDR3 comprises 13 residues. This chain's CDR3 is CASSEGRRNTQYF. The CDR3, as DNA: TGTGCCAGCAGTGAAGGTCGGCGGAATACGCAGTATTTT.

Details on this clone: One end of the junction does not line up with germline, which may come from a read error. V is TRBV18 and J is TRBJ2-1, with 7 bases matching TRBD2. Germline loops: CDR1 KGHSH, CDR2 LQKENI. The CDR3 sequence is 15 residues long. The CDR3 sequence is CAGSASGNTYNGQFF. CDR3 in DNA: TGTGCCGGCTCAGCCAGCGGGAATACCTACAATGGGCAGTTCTTC.

A remark on this clone: This clone may be a read error of a much larger clone one base away. The chain is built from TRBV28 and TRBJ2-3, with TRBD2 identical over 7 bases. V was pared by 6 bases and J by 5 bases, with 8 bases of the junction left unmatched. CDR1 and CDR2 (germline): MDHEN, SYDVKM. The CDR3 spans 14 residues. The CDR3 sequence: CASSPIAGQDTQYF. The CDR3 DNA follows: TGTGCCAGCAGCCCGATAGCGGGTCAAGATACGCAGTATTTT.

This clone was seen ten or more times. The V gene is TRBV28, the J gene TRBJ2-4; TRBD1 matches at 8 bases. CDR1 and CDR2 from the germline V gene are MDHEN and SYDVKM. The V and J ends lost 5 bases and 0 bases, in that order; junction bases with no gene match: 9. The CDR3 is 17 amino acids. The CDR3 sequence: CASSPLTGDLAKNIQYF. The CDR3 nucleotides are TGTGCCAGCAGTCCCCTGACAGGGGACCTAGCCAAAAACATTCAGTACTTC.

This clone was observed many times. The junction departs from the called germline gene at one end, perhaps through a read error. CDR3 sequence (DNA): TGTGCCAGCAATGACGGGGCCGGCTTCTACTCTTTT. Its translation is CASNDGAGFYSF. This chain connects TRBV7-9 to TRBJ2-2, with D perhaps TRBD1 or TRBD2 (5 bases each). The CDR3 has 12 amino acids. The V gene's germline CDR1 is SEHNR and CDR2 FQNEAQ (reference sequence).

The rearrangement uses TRBV6-1 and TRBJ2-5; 9 bases are shared with TRBD1. V shed 7 bases, J shed 3 bases, and the junction held 6 bases outside the gene matches. The CDR3 extends over 14 amino acids. Germline V gives CDR1 MNHNS, CDR2 SASEGT. CDR3 nucleotides: TGTGCCAGCATGGGACAGGGTAACAAAGAGACCCAGTACTTC. Protein product: CASMGQGNKETQYF.

This clone appeared many times. The V and J genes are TRBV6-1 and TRBJ1-2, with 8 bases that match TRBD1. Germline values: CDR1 MNHNS, CDR2 SASEGT. This CDR3 has 14 amino acids. After removal of 7 bases from V and 3 bases from J, the junction contained 7 bases not matched to a gene. The CDR3 spells CASTPDREYYGYTF. Written as DNA, the CDR3 is TGTGCCAGCACCCCGGACAGGGAGTACTATGGCTACACCTTC.

This clone is medium-sized by share. The chain combines TRBV4-1 with TRBJ2-7, with D maybe TRBD1 (6 bases). Germline CDR1 MGHRA, CDR2 YSYEKL. The CDR3 runs to 15 residues. V gave up 0 bases and J gave up 0 bases, with 9 bases separating them. The CDR3 loop is CASSQERTVSYEQYF. CDR3 bases: TGCGCCAGCAGCCAAGAGCGGACAGTCTCCTACGAGCAGTACTTC.

This clone was observed at least ten times. This chain uses TRBV20-1 with TRBJ2-5; D unclear. The CDR3 extends over 14 amino acids. The germline V gene has CDR1 DFQATT and CDR2 SNEGSKA (reference sequence). Deletions cut 1 base from V and 2 bases from J, with 11 bases between. The CDR3 nucleotides are TGCAGTGCTAGAGTTACAGAAGGGCAAGAGACCCAGTACTTC. Translating it yields CSARVTEGQETQYF.

This clone was found many times. This chain connects TRBV20-1 to TRBJ1-1; a possible D gene is TRBD1 (6 bases). The V end was cut by 2 bases, the J end by 6 bases, with 16 bases between. The germline gives CDR1 DFQATT, CDR2 SNEGSKA (reference sequence). CDR3 length: 14 amino acids. This chain's CDR3 is CSARFSRGTPEAFF. The CDR3 DNA sequence: TGCAGTGCTAGATTTTCCAGGGGCACCCCTGAAGCTTTCTTT.

This clone was seen many times. The rearrangement links TRBV7-9 to TRBJ2-7; D not certain. CDR1 and CDR2 from the germline V gene are SEHNR and FQNEAQ (reference sequence). Trimming pared 3 bases from V and 0 bases from J, leaving 0 bases between. The CDR3 runs 11 residues. CDR3: CASSFSYEQYF. The CDR3 nucleotides are TGTGCCAGCAGCTTCTCCTACGAGCAGTACTTC.

This clone showed up just once. Here the CDR3 omits its conserved ending phenylalanine or tryptophan, so a read error is the likely source. The chain employs TRBV2 and TRBJ2-5; a possible D gene is TRBD2 (5 bases). From germline, CDR1 is SNHLY and CDR2 FYNNEI. The CDR3 has 14 residues. DNA of the CDR3: TGTGCCAGCAGTGAAGGGGTGGCTGGGGAGAGCCAGTACGTC. Protein product: CASSEGVAGESQYV.

This clone was seen at least ten times. This rearrangement joins TRBV3-1 to TRBJ2-1; 9 nucleotides line up with TRBD2. The CDR3 is 15 residues long. Trimming at V came to 4 bases and at J to 5 bases, leaving 6 bases not matched to a gene. CDR1 and CDR2 (germline): LGHDT, YNNKEL (reference sequence). CDR3 nucleotides: TGTGCCAGCAGCCCGCTAGCGGGAAGCAACAATGAGCAGTTCTTC. This translates into CASSPLAGSNNEQFF.

The chain employs TRBV6-1 and TRBJ1-3; TRBD1 matches at 9 bases. Germline V gene data show CDR1 as MNHNS and CDR2 as SASEGT. Losses at the gene ends were 6 bases for V and 0 bases for J; bases not matched to a gene: 0. This CDR3 spans 14 amino acids. The CDR3 reads CASRDRGSGNTIYF. CDR3 nucleotide sequence: TGTGCCAGCAGGGACAGGGGCTCTGGAAACACCATATATTTT.

This clone was detected a few times. A read error is possible here, since a much larger clone lies one base away. The sample carries other DNA sequences with the same CDR3. V is TRBV12-5 and J is TRBJ2-1; D is ambiguous. The CDR3 spans 15 residues. Per the germline V gene, CDR1 is LGHNT and CDR2 is FRNRAP. The V gene lost 2 bases and the J gene lost 7 bases, with 15 bases spanning the gap. The CDR3 DNA reads TGTGCTAGTGGTTTGTGGCTAGGCTCTAGAAATGAGCAGTTCTTC. Its translation is CASGLWLGSRNEQFF.

This clone was detected many times. The rearrangement joins TRBV19 to TRBJ2-7; TRBD2 agrees at 11 bases. The V segment lost 5 bases and the J segment 0 bases; nucleotides outside the gene matches: 6. This CDR3 spans 16 amino acids. In germline, CDR1 is LNHDA, CDR2 SQIVND (reference sequence). DNA for the CDR3: TGTGCCAGTAGTGCCCCTAGCGGGAGGCACTCCTACGAGCAGTACTTC. It encodes CASSAPSGRHSYEQYF.

This clone was observed at least ten times. V and J are TRBV6-1 and TRBJ2-3, with 7 nucleotides matching TRBD2. CDR3 length: 16 residues. The V gene end was trimmed by 7 bases and the J gene end by 4 bases; junction bases not matched to a gene: 14. Germline CDR1 is MNHNS and CDR2 is SASEGT. In DNA form, the CDR3 reads TGTGCCAGCACCCTCGTCCGGCGCGGGAGCGCAGATACGCAGTATTTT. Translating it yields CASTLVRRGSADTQYF.

This clone qualifies as medium-sized (0.01 to 0.1%). The chain combines TRBV11-1 with TRBJ2-1, with 8 bases identical to TRBD1. The CDR3 runs 15 residues. The germline V gene has CDR1 SGHAT and CDR2 FQDESV (reference sequence). J gave up 2 bases and V 4 bases, and 4 bases lay outside the gene matches. CDR3: CASSYQGATYNEQFF. The CDR3 DNA is TGTGCCAGCAGCTACCAGGGGGCCACCTACAATGAGCAGTTCTTC.

In its sample, this clone was seen many times. The V and J genes are TRBV6-4 and TRBJ2-1, with 13 nucleotides matching TRBD2. The CDR3 length is 15 residues. Germline loops: CDR1 MRHNA, CDR2 SNTAGT. The J segment lost 8 bases and the V segment lost 2 bases, leaving 3 bases of the junction unmatched. CDR3 amino acids: CASSDGTSGAHEQFF. The CDR3 coding sequence is TGTGCCAGCAGTGACGGGACTAGCGGGGCTCATGAGCAGTTCTTC.

This clone occurred many times. The chain has TRBV6-1 and TRBJ2-7, with D perhaps matching TRBD1 or TRBD2 (5 bases each). The V gene's germline CDR1 is MNHNS and CDR2 SASEGT. The CDR3 is made up of 16 amino acids. Trimming took 7 bases from V and 5 from J, leaving 24 bases between them. The CDR3 DNA reads TGTGCCAGCACCGAACGTCCAATGTGGCGAGGGGACGAGCAGTACTTC. It encodes CASTERPMWRGDEQYF.

Turning to this clone: It may be a read error: a sequence one base away is much more abundant. The V call is TRBV6-4, the J call TRBJ2-3; 12 bases map to TRBD2. This CDR3 is built from 15 residues. V dropped 5 bases and J dropped 3; count of bases not matched to a gene: 3. Germline-derived CDR1 and CDR2 are MRHNA and SNTAGT. The CDR3 nucleotides are TGTGCCAGCAGTCGACTAGCGGGAGATACAGATACGCAGTATTTT. As protein: CASSRLAGDTDTQYF.

This clone came up many times. V and J are TRBV6-1 and TRBJ2-7; D not resolved. The germline gives CDR1 MNHNS, CDR2 SASEGT. The CDR3 has 13 residues. CDR3 in amino acids: CAVQRASSYEQYF. Written as DNA, the CDR3 is TGTGCTGTACAAAGGGCCAGCTCCTACGAGCAGTACTTC.

In its sample, this clone was seen many times. The rearrangement links TRBV5-1 to TRBJ1-2; tentatively, D is TRBD1 (6 bases). Germline CDR1 and CDR2: SGHRS and YFSETQ. The CDR3 is 15 residues long. V was shortened by 2 bases and J by 0 bases, with 11 bases between the two germline ends. Here the CDR3 reads CASSFGSGANYGYTF. The CDR3 DNA is TGCGCCAGCAGCTTTGGGTCAGGGGCTAACTATGGCTACACCTTC.